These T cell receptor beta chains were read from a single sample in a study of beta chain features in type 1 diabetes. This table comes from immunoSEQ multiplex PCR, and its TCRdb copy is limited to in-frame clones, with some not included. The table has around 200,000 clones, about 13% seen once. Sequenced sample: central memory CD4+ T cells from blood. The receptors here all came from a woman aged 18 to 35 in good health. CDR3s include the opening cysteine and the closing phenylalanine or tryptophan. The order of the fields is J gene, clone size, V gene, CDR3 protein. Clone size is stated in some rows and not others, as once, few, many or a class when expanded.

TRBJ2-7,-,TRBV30,CAWSPIRPQRSYEQYF
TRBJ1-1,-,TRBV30,CAWSGLMNTEAFF
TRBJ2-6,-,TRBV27,CASSFRGANVLTF
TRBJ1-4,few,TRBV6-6,CASSYSGANEKLFF
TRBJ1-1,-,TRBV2,CAVIAGVDTEAFF
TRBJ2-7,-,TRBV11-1,CASSSRDRGHEQYF
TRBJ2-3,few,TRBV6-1,CASTLGLADSDTQYF
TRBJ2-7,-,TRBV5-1,CASSSGGTGDEQYF
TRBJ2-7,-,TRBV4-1,CASSQESGDEQYF
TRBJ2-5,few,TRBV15,CATSRDRDRETQYF
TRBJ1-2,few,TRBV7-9,CASSYNDRDFGYTF
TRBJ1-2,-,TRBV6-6,CASGGDYGYTF
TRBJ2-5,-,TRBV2,CASRGDRGLQETQYF
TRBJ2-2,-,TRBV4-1,CASSQDLAGGLNTGELFF
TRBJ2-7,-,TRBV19,CASSRQALGHEQYF
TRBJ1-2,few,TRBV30,CAWVGTVSGYTF
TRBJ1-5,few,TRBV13,CASSVRQGGILNQPQHF
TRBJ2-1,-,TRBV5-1,CASSLAAGVVDEQFF
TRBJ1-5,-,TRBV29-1,CSVVTGQGQPQHF
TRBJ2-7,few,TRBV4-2,CASSWGGRLGSYEQYF
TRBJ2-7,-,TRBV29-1,CSVKRQGGHYEQYF
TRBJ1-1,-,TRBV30,CAWRVQGAANTEAFF
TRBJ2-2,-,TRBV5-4,CASSLYGGSRGLFF
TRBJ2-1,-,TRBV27,CASTEGTGVYNEQFF
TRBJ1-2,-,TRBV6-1,CASSEGGTGNYGYTF
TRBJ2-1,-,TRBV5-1,CASSSLAVSSYNEQFF
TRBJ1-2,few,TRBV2,CASSRTAGYTF
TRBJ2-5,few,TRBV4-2,CASSQSQAQETQYF
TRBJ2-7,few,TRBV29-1,CSVEDPAGGQHEQYF
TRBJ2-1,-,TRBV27,CASGSERSKFF
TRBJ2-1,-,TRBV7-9,CASGRDRSIYNEQFF
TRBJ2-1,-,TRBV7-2,CASSLVRRTWDEQFF
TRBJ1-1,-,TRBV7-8,CASSASEAFF
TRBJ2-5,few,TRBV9,CASSVTLGGAGGETQYF
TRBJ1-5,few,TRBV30,CAWAPRGNQPQHF
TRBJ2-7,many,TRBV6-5,CASWTGSYEQYF
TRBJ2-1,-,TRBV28,CASTINGGYNEQFF
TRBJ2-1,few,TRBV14,CASSRGLNSYNEQFF